These 5 T cell receptor beta chains were sequenced from one sample in a study of shared clonotypes between healthy human individuals. The assay was immunoSEQ multiplex PCR, and TCRdb's table has in-frame clones only and misses some. This sample has about 1.1 million clones, with around 82% found just once. Sequenced input: memory CD4+ T cells from PBMCs. Subset meaning: CD45RA-negative fraction. The receptors originated from a young man in good health. Some clones in this sample may be carry-over from other donors' samples.

This clone has a single count. V and J are TRBV7-8 and TRBJ2-7; 12 nucleotides match TRBD2. This CDR3 comprises 14 residues. Germline CDR1 SGHVS, CDR2 FQNEAQ. V lost 5 bases, J lost 3 bases, and 2 bases stayed unmatched. CDR3 DNA: TGTGCCAGCAGCCTGACTAGCGGGAGCTACGAGCAGTACTTC. This gives the protein CASSLTSGSYEQYF.

The V and J genes are TRBV11-2 and TRBJ2-7, with D possibly matching TRBD1 (5 bases). Germline CDR1 and CDR2: SGHAT and FQNNGV. There are 14 residues in the CDR3. Trimming left V 0 bases short and J 6 bases short, with 12 bases between. The CDR3: CASSLDRVKREQYF. The CDR3 DNA reads as TGTGCCAGCAGCTTAGACAGGGTTAAACGCGAGCAGTACTTC.

V is TRBV30 and J is TRBJ2-5; D unclear. This CDR3 has 11 residues. V lost 3 bases to trimming and J lost 0 bases, with 2 bases between them. Germline V CDR1 and CDR2: GTSNPN, SVGIG (reference sequence). CDR3 in amino acids: CAWRYQETQYF. For the CDR3, the DNA is TGTGCCTGGAGATACCAAGAGACCCAGTACTTC.

The chain is built from TRBV7-2 and TRBJ2-7; D possibly corresponds to TRBD1 (5 bases). CDR3 length: 14 residues. V lost 1 base and J 4 bases, leaving 11 bases between the germline ends. The V gene's germline CDR1 is SGHTA and CDR2 FQGNSA. CDR3 in DNA: TGTGCCAGCAGCTTAGAGGGGTGGGCGTACGAGCAGTACTTC. Amino acid sequence: CASSLEGWAYEQYF.

The V gene is TRBV11-3, the J gene TRBJ2-5; no definite D call. The CDR3 contains 13 residues. The ends were cut back, 3 bases at V and 4 bases at J, with 9 bases in the middle. In germline, CDR1 is SGHNT, CDR2 YENEEA. CDR3 nucleotides: TGTGCCAGCAGCTTGGATCCTAGAGAGACCCAGTACTTC. This gives the protein CASSLDPRETQYF.